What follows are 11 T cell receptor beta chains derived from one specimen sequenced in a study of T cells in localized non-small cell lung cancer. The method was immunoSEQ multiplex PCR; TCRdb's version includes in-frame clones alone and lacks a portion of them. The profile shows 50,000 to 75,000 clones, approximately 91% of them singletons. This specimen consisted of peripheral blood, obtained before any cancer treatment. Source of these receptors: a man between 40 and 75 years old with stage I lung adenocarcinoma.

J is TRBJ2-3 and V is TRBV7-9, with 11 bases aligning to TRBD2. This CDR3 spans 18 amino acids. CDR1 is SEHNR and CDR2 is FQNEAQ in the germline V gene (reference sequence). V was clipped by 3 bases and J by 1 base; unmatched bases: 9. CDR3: CASSFPTSGSRGTDTQYF. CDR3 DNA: TGTGCCAGCAGCTTTCCCACTAGCGGGAGTAGGGGCACAGATACGCAGTATTTT.

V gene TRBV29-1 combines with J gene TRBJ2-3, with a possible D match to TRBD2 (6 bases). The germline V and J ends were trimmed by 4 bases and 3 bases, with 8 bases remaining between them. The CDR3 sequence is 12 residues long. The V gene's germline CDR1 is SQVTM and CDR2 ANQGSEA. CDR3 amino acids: CSVGAGTDTQYF. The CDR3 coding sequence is TGCAGCGTTGGGGCGGGGACAGATACGCAGTATTTT.

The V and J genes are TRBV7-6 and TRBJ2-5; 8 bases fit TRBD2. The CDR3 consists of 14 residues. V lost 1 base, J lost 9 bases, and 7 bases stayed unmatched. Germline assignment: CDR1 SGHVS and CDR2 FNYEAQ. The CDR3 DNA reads TGTGCCAGCAGCTTAGAGACTAGCGTACGGGCCCAGTACTTC. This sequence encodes CASSLETSVRAQYF.

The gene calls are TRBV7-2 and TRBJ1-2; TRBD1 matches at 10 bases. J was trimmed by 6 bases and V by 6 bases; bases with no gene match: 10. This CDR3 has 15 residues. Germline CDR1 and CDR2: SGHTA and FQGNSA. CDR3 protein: CASRPSTGTGDGYTF. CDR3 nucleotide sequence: TGTGCCAGCAGACCCTCAACCGGGACAGGGGATGGCTACACCTTC.

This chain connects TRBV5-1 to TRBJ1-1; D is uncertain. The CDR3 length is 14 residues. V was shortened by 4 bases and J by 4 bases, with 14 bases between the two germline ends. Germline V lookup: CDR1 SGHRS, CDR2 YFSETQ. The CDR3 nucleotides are TGCGCCAGCAGCCCCCCGCGGGGAGGCACTGAAGCTTTCTTT. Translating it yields CASSPPRGGTEAFF.

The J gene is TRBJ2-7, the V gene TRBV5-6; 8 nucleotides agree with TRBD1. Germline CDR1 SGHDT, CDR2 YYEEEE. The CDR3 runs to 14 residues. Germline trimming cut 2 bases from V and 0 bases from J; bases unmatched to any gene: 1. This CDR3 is CASSFGQGSYEQYF. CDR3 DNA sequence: TGTGCCAGCAGCTTTGGACAGGGCTCCTACGAGCAGTACTTC.

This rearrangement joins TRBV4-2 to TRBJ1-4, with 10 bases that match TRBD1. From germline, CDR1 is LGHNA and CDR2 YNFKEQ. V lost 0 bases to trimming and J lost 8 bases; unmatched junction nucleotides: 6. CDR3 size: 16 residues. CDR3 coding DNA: TGTGCCAGCAGCCAAGACGAGACAGGGGGCAGGGAAAAACTGTTTTTT. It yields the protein CASSQDETGGREKLFF.

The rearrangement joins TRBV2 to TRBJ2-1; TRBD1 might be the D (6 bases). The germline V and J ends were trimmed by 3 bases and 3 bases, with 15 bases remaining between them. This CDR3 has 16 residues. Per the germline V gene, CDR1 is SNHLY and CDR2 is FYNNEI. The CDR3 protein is CASSDRGQPYYNEQFF. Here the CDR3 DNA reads TGTGCCAGCAGTGATCGGGGACAACCCTACTACAATGAGCAGTTCTTC.

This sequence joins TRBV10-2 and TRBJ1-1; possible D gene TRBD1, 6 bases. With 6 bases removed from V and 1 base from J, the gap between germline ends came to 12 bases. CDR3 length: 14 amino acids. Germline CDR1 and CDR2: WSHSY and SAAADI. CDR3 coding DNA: TGCGCCAGCAGCCTTCGGACAGAGAACACTGAAGCTTTCTTT. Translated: CASSLRTENTEAFF.

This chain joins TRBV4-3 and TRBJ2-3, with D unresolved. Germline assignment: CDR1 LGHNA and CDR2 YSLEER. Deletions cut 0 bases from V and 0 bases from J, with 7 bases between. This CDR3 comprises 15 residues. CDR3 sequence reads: CASSQETGSTDTQYF. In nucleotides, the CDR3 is TGCGCCAGCAGCCAAGAAACCGGGAGCACAGATACGCAGTATTTT.

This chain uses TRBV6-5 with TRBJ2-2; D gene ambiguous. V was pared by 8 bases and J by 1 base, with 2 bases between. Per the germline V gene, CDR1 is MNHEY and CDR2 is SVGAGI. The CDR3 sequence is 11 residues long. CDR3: CASVNTGELFF. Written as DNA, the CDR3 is TGTGCCAGCGTGAACACCGGGGAGCTGTTTTTT.